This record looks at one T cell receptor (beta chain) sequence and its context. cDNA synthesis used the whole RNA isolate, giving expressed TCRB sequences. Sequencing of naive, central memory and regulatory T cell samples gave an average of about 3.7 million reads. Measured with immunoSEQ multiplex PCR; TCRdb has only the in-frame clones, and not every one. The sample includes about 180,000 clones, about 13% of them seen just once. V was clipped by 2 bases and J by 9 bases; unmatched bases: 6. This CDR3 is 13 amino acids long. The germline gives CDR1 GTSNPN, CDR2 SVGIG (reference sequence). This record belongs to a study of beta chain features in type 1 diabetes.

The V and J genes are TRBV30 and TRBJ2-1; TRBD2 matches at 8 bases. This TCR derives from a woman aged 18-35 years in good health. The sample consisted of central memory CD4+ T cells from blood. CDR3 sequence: CAWSRTSRVEQFF. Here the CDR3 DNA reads TGTGCCTGGAGTAGGACTAGCCGTGTTGAGCAGTTCTTC.